The clone carrying this T cell receptor beta chain occurred a few times. This sample was taken from a study of T cells in Graves' hyperthyroidism and ophthalmopathy. Clinical symptoms, serum thyroxine, TRAb, thyroid ultrasound and orbital computed tomography established diagnosis. With 2 bases removed from V and 4 bases from J, the gap between germline ends came to 5 bases. Germline lookup yields CDR1 ENHRY and CDR2 SYGVKD. There are 12 residues in the CDR3. Amplified TCR beta CDR3 regions derived from RNA transcripts. TCR CDR3 underwent first-round RT-PCR with the HTBI primer set. TCRdb reanalysed the multiplex PCR reads using MiXCR and keeps one entry per CDR3 protein. This sample has under 650,000 distinct CDR3 sequences, with around 15% found just once.

The rearrangement links TRBV10-3 to TRBJ2-5; D gene ambiguous. Material for sequencing was blood. This TCR came from a woman aged 25 to 45 with Graves' hyperthyroidism. CDR3 in amino acids: CAISETTETQYF. The CDR3 bases are TGTGCCATCAGTGAGACTACAGAGACCCAGTACTTC.